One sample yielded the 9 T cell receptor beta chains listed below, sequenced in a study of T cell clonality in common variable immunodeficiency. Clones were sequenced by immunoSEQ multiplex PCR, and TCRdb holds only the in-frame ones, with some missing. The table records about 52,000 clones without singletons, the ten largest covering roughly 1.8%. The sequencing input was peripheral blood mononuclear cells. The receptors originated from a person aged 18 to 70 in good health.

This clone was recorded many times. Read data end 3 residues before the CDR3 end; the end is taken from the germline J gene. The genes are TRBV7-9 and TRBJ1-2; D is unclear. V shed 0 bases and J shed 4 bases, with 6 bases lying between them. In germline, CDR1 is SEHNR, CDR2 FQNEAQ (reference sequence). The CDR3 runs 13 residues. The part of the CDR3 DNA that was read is TGTGCCAGCAGCTTAGCGGCAGTCTATGGC. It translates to CASSLAAVYG. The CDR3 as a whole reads CASSLAAVYGYTF.

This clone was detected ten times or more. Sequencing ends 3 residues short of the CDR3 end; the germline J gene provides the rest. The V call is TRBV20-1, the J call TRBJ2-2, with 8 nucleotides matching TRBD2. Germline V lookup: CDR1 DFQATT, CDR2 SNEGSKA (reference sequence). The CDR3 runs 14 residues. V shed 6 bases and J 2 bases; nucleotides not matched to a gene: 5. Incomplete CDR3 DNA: TGCAGTGCCTTAAGCGGGGGCAACACCGGGGAG. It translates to CSALSGGNTGE. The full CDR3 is CSALSGGNTGELFF.

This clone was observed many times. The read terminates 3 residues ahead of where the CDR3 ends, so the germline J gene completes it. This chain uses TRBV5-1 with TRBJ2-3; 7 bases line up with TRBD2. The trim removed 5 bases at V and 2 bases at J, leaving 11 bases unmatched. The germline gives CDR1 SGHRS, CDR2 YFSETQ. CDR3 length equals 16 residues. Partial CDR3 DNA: TGCGCCAGCAGATCCTGGGGGGGAGGTGACACAGATACG. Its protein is CASRSWGGGDTDT. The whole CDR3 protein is CASRSWGGGDTDTQYF.

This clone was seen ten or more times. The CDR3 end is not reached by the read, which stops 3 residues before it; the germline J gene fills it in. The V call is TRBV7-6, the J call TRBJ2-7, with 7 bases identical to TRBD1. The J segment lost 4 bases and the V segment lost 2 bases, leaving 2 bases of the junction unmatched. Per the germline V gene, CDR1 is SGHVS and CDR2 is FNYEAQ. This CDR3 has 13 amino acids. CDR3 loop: CASSLNRGYEQYF. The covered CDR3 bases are TGTGCCAGCAGCTTAAACAGGGGTTACGAG.

CDR3 protein: CASSPGRGDSPLFF. The CDR3 bases that were read are TGTGCCAGCAGTCCGGGCAGGGGGGATTCACCA. The rearrangement uses TRBV7-6 and TRBJ1-4; 7 nucleotides agree with TRBD1. The read terminates 3 residues ahead of where the CDR3 ends, so the germline J gene completes it. Germline assignment: CDR1 SGHVS and CDR2 FNYEAQ. This CDR3 is 14 amino acids long. Full variable domain (remainder filled in from reference TRBV7-6 and TRBJ1-4): GAGVSQSPRYKVTKRGQDVALRCDPISGHVSLYWYRQALGQGPEFLTYFNYEAQQDKSGLPNDRFSAERPEGSISTLTIQRTEQRDSAMYRCASSPGRGDSPLFFGSGTQLSVL.

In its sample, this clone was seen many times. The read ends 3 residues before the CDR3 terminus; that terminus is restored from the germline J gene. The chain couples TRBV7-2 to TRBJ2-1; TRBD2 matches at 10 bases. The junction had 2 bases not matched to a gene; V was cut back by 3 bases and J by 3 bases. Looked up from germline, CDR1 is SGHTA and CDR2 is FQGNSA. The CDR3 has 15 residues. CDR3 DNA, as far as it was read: TGTGCCAGCAGCTTCCAGCGGGGGGGCTACAATGAG. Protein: CASSFQRGGYNE. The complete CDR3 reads CASSFQRGGYNEQFF.

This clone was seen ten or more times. The sequenced CDR3 bases are TGTGCCTGGAGTATCGGTGGCGAG. It codes for CAWSIGGE. The entire CDR3 protein reads CAWSIGGEQYF. J is TRBJ2-7 and V is TRBV30; D uncertain. The DNA ends 3 residues before the CDR3 does, and the rest of the CDR3 is filled in from the germline J gene. Germline V gene lookup returns CDR1 GTSNPN and CDR2 SVGIG (reference sequence). The CDR3 consists of 11 residues. Trimming left V 2 bases short and J 6 bases short, with 8 bases between.

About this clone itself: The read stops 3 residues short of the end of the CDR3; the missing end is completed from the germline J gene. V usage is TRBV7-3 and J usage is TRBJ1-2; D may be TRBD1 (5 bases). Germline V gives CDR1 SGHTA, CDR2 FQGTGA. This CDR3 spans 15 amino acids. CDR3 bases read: TGTGCCAGCAGCTTAGGTGGGACTACCCAGGGTGAC. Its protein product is CASSLGGTTQGD. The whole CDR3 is CASSLGGTTQGDYTF.

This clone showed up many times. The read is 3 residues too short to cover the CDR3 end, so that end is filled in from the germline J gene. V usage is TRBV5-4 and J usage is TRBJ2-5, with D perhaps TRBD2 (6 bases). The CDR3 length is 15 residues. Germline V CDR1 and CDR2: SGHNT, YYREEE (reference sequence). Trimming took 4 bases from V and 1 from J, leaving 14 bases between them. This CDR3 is CASSRGGTSQETQYF. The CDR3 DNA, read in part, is TGTGCCAGCAGCCGTGGCGGGACTTCCCAAGAGACC.